The T cell receptor beta chain described here comes from a study of long-term antiretroviral therapy in people with HIV. The CDR3 totals 18 residues. Trimming at V came to 1 base and at J to 2 bases, leaving 11 bases not matched to a gene. CDR1 and CDR2 (germline): LGHNA, YNFKEQ. The assay used was immunoSEQ (version v3.0), run at survey level. TCRdb keeps only in-frame clones here, not all; method: immunoSEQ multiplex PCR. Among 13,000 to 15,000 clones listed, approximately 82% were seen once. The sequenced sample was unsorted PBMCs, obtained 0.4 years after starting antiretroviral therapy. This TCR came from a man aged 25-45 years with HIV. This rearrangement joins TRBV4-2 to TRBJ2-3; 8 bases map to TRBD2. The CDR3 region is CASSQVLRLAGHTDTQYF. CDR3 DNA: TGTGCCAGCAGCCAAGTCCTCCGGCTAGCGGGCCACACAGATACGCAGTATTTT.